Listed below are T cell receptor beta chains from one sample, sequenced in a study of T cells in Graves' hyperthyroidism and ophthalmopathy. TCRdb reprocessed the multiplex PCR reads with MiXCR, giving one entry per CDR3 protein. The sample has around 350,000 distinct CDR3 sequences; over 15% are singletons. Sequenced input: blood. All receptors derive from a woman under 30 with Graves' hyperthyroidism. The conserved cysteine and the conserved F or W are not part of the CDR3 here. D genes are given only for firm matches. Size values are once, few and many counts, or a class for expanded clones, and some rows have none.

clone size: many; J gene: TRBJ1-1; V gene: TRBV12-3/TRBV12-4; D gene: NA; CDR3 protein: ASSLLGRGAEAF
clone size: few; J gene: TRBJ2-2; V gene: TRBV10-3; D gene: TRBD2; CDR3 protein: AISESGAAGELF
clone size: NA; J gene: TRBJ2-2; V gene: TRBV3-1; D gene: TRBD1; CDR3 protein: ASSHWTGLAGELF
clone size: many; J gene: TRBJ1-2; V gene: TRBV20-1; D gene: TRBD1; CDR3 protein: SARITKGGGYT
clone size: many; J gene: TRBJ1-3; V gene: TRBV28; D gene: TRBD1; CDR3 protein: ASSLSDRELSGNTIY
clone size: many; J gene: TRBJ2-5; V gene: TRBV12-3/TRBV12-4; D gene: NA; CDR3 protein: ASSFLVQETQY
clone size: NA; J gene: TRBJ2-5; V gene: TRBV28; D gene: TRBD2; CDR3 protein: ASSLCWCGRTQETQY
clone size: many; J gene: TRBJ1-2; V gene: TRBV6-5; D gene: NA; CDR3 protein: ASKGPSGYT
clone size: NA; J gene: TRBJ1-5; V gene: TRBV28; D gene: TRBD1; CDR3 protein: ASSLTGRWPQH
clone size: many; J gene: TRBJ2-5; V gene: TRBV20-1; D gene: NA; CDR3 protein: SARLVTRGETQY
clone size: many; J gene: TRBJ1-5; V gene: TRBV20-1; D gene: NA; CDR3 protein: SARDPSENNQPQH
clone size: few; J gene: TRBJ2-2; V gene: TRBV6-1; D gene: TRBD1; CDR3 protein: ASRGTGGAGELF
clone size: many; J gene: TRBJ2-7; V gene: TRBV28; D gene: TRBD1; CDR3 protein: ASSLNLTGGAHYEQY
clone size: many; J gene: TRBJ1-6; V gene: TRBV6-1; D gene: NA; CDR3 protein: ASSEFWGSPLH
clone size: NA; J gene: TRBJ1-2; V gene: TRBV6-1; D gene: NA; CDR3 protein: ASRSGKGGYT
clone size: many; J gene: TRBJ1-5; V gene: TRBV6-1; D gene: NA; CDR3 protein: ASSGRGQINQPQH
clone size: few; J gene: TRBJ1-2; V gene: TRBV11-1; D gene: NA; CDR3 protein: ASSLGWSDRNYGYT
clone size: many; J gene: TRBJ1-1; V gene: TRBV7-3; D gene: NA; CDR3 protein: ASSLGRANTEAF
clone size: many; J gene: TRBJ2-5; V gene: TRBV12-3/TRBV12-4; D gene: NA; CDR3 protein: ASGTGVRRGKTQY
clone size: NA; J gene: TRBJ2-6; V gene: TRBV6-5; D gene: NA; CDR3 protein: ASSYSSAYGANVLT
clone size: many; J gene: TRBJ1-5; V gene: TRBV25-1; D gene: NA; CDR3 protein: ASSAGGGQPQH
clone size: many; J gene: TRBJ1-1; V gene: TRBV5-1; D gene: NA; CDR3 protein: ASKGSELFEAF
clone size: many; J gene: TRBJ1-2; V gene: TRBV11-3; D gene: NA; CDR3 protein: ASSLDRTNPNYGYT
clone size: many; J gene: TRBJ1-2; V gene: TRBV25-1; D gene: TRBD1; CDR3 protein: ASSDGQGSYGYT
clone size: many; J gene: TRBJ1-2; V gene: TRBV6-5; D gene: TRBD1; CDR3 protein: ASSHETGGRNYGYT
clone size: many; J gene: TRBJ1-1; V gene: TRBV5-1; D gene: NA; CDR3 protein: ASRYTGILPYEAF
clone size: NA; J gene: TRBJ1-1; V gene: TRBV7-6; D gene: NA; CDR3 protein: ASSLARLEAF
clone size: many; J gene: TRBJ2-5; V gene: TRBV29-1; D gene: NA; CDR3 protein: SARQGRVETQY
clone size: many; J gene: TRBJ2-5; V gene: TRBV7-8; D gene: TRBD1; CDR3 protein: ASSLKTGSVQETQY
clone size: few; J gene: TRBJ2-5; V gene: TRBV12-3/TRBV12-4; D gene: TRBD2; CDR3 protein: ASSPGLVIYQETQY